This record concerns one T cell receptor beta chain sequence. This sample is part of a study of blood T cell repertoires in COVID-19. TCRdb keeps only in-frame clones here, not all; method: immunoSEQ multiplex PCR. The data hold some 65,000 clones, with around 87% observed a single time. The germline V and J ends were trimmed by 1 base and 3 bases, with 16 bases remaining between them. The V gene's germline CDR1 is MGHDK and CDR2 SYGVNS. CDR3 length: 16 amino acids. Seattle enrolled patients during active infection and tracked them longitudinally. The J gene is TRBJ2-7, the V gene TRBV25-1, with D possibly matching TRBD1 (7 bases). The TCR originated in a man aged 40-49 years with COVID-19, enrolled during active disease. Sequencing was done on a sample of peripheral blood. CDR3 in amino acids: CASSESTGRGNYEQYF. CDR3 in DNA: TGTGCCAGCAGTGAATCGACAGGGCGGGGTAACTACGAGCAGTACTTC.